The T cell receptor (beta chain) under discussion was sequenced for a study of T cells in Graves' hyperthyroidism and ophthalmopathy. Points from the study as a whole: Among thyroid clonotypes expanded above 0.001, most also appeared in blood.

The CDR3 totals 13 residues. V was pared by 5 bases and J by 4 bases, with 2 bases of the junction left unmatched. CDR1 and CDR2 from the germline V gene are GTSNPN and SVGIG (reference sequence). PBMCs were collected from an approximately 9.3 ml volume of fresh peripheral blood. In its sample, this clonotype was seen a few times. Its target is unknown. The investigators amplified TCR beta CDR3 regions from RNA transcripts. With the HTBI primer set, the TCR CDR3 went through a first round of RT-PCR. TCRdb processed the multiplex PCR reads anew with MiXCR; each CDR3 protein has one entry. Here the sample spans 500,000 to 650,000 distinct CDR3 sequences, approximately 20% being singletons.

This clonotype originated in a man between 40 and 49 years old with Graves' ophthalmopathy. Source material: blood. The J gene is TRBJ2-4, the V gene TRBV30; 10 bases map to TRBD1. The CDR3 loop reads CAWGGQGKNIQYF. Here the CDR3 DNA reads TGTGCCTGGGGGGGACAGGGGAAAAACATTCAGTACTTC.